The 23 T cell receptor beta chains given below trace back to one sample, sequenced in a study of blood T cell repertoires in COVID-19. Method: immunoSEQ multiplex PCR; TCRdb's copy keeps in-frame clones and lacks some. The sample records 300,000 to 400,000 clones, roughly 90% being singletons. Specimen: peripheral blood. The receptors here all came from a woman under 40 with COVID-19, enrolled during active disease.

The rearrangement links TRBV27 to TRBJ1-5, with TRBD1 identical over 7 bases. V lost 0 bases to trimming and J lost 9 bases; unmatched junction nucleotides: 8. Germline loops: CDR1 MNHEY, CDR2 SMNVEV (reference sequence). The CDR3 has 15 residues. DNA of the CDR3: TGTGCCAGCAGTTTATCGTTTCAGGGGGTCTCGCCCCAGCATTTT. It codes for CASSLSFQGVSPQHF.

The V call is TRBV21-1, the J call TRBJ1-5; the table names TRBD1, a call not compared with the DNA. TRBV21-1 is deemed a pseudogene. The CDR3 is 18 amino acids. The CDR3 here is CASSQRDRGTASNQPQHF. CDR3 DNA sequence: TGTGCCAGCAGCCAACGGGACAGGGGTACGGCGAGCAATCAGCCCCAGCATTTT.

The chain couples TRBV5-8 to TRBJ1-2; TRBD1 might be the D (6 bases). Germline V lookup: CDR1 SGHTS, CDR2 YDEGEE. The V and J ends lost 5 bases and 5 bases respectively, with 13 bases between them. The CDR3 runs 13 residues. DNA of the CDR3: TGTGCCAGCAGTGATACGACAGGTTATGGCTACACCTTC. Its translation is CASSDTTGYGYTF.

The J gene is TRBJ2-7, the V gene TRBV6-2 or TRBV6-3; perhaps TRBD2 as D (5 bases). V was pared by 2 bases and J by 2 bases, with 13 bases between. The CDR3 is 15 residues long. The germline CDR1 and CDR2 sequences are MNHEY and SVGEGT. The CDR3: CASSYATTGTYEQYV. CDR3 bases: TGTGCCAGCAGTTACGCTACTACGGGGACCTACGAGCAGTACGTC.

This chain links TRBV10-2 with TRBJ2-1; perhaps TRBD2 as D (5 bases). CDR1 is WSHSY and CDR2 is SAAADI in the germline V gene. This CDR3 has 12 amino acids. The V and J ends lost 4 bases and 7 bases respectively, with 8 bases between them. The CDR3 coding sequence is TGCGCCAGCAGTGTTGCGGGTAATGAGCAGTTCTTC. Translation gives CASSVAGNEQFF.

The V and J genes are TRBV11-3 and TRBJ1-4; no firm D call. The V gene's germline CDR1 is SGHNT and CDR2 YENEEA. The CDR3 sequence is 17 residues long. V dropped 5 bases and J dropped 0 bases, with 16 bases sitting between them. The CDR3 DNA is TGTGCCAGCAGCCCCTGGGGAGGAGGCGCAACTAATGAAAAACTGTTTTTT. It is translated as CASSPWGGGATNEKLFF.

The chain couples TRBV19 to TRBJ1-3; D is undetermined. This CDR3 has 15 amino acids. V was cut by 6 bases and J by 3 bases, with 15 bases left in between. Looked up from germline, CDR1 is LNHDA and CDR2 is SQIVND (reference sequence). CDR3 nucleotide sequence: TGTGCCAGTAGACTAAAACCCGGGATTGGAAACACCATATATTTT. It translates to CASRLKPGIGNTIYF. The variable domain in full, completed from reference TRBV19 and TRBJ1-3, reads DGGITQSPKYLFRKEGQNVTLSCEQNLNHDAMYWYRQDPGQGLRLIYYSQIVNDFQKGDIAEGYSVSREKKESFPLTVTSAQKNPTAFYLCASRLKPGIGNTIYFGEGSWLTVV.

V and J are TRBV24-1 and TRBJ2-1, with D hard to call. The germline gives CDR1 KGHDR, CDR2 SFDVKD. With 5 bases removed from V and 5 bases from J, the gap between germline ends came to 3 bases. The CDR3 spans 11 residues. CDR3 amino acids: CATSADNEQFF. CDR3 DNA: TGTGCCACCAGTGCCGACAATGAGCAGTTCTTC.

This chain connects TRBV5-1 to TRBJ1-1; TRBD1 matches at 8 bases. CDR3 size: 15 residues. Germline CDR1 reads SGHRS; CDR2 reads YFSETQ. Trimming cost V 1 base and J 7 bases; bases outside gene matches: 9. CDR3 in DNA: TGCGCCAGCAGCTTGTTTACAGGGGGGAATGGTGAAGCTTTCTTT. Its translation is CASSLFTGGNGEAFF.

This clone was counted once. The rearrangement joins TRBV6-5 to TRBJ2-7; tentatively, D is TRBD2 (6 bases). V dropped 9 bases and J dropped 3 bases, with 18 bases sitting between them. The CDR3 is 14 residues long. The germline gives CDR1 MNHEY, CDR2 SVGAGI. In DNA form, the CDR3 reads TGTGCCAGTCATCCCGGCGCCGGGGGCTACGAGCAGTACTTC. This codes for CASHPGAGGYEQYF.

The rearrangement links TRBV4-3 to TRBJ2-4, with D perhaps TRBD2 (7 bases). Germline V gene sequence: CDR1 LGHNA, CDR2 YSLEER. V dropped 3 bases and J dropped 8 bases, with 20 bases sitting between them. The CDR3 extends over 16 amino acids. CDR3 protein: CASSQGGGTHGDIQYF. The CDR3 DNA is TGCGCCAGCAGCCAGGGAGGGGGGACCCACGGGGACATTCAGTACTTC.

The V gene is TRBV29-1, the J gene TRBJ2-1, with D hard to call. The CDR3 sequence is 14 residues long. V was clipped by 4 bases and J by 4 bases, with 14 bases between them. Germline V gene data show CDR1 as SQVTM and CDR2 as ANQGSEA. CDR3 sequence: CSVGGTQKYNEQFF. The CDR3 DNA is TGCAGCGTTGGAGGCACACAAAAGTACAATGAGCAGTTCTTC.

The V and J genes are TRBV19 and TRBJ1-1, with D uncertain. Germline V CDR1 and CDR2: LNHDA, SQIVND (reference sequence). V lost 4 bases and J 0 bases, leaving 6 bases between the germline ends. The CDR3 length is 13 residues. CDR3 sequence reads: CASSTGMNTEAFF. The CDR3 bases are TGTGCCAGTAGTACAGGTATGAACACTGAAGCTTTCTTT. Drawing the rest from reference TRBV19 and TRBJ1-1, the complete variable domain is DGGITQSPKYLFRKEGQNVTLSCEQNLNHDAMYWYRQDPGQGLRLIYYSQIVNDFQKGDIAEGYSVSREKKESFPLTVTSAQKNPTAFYLCASSTGMNTEAFFGQGTRLTVV.

The V and J genes are TRBV28 and TRBJ1-4, with 8 bases lining up with TRBD1. CDR1 and CDR2 (germline): MDHEN, SYDVKM. The CDR3 consists of 18 residues. Unmatched junction bases numbered 9, after V lost 3 bases and J lost 0 bases. CDR3 residues: CASSLPRDRTTTNEKLFF. CDR3 in DNA: TGTGCCAGCAGTTTGCCTAGGGACAGGACAACAACTAATGAAAAACTGTTTTTT. Together with reference TRBV28 and TRBJ1-4, the CDR3 gives the full variable domain: DVKVTQSSRYLVKRTGEKVFLECVQDMDHENMFWYRQDPGLGLRLIYFSYDVKMKEKGDIPEGYSVSREKKERFSLILESASTNQTSMYLCASSLPRDRTTTNEKLFFGSGTQLSVL.

The chain carries TRBV7-9 and TRBJ2-1; D call uncertain. Germline CDR1 reads SEHNR; CDR2 reads FQNEAQ (reference sequence). The V gene lost 5 bases and the J gene lost 5 bases, with 25 bases spanning the gap. This CDR3 is built from 18 residues. Here the CDR3 reads CASSVNNLSPVLNNEQFF. CDR3 coding DNA: TGTGCCAGCAGCGTAAATAACTTATCACCGGTGCTCAACAATGAGCAGTTCTTC.

J is TRBJ2-3 and V is TRBV24-1; TRBD1 agrees at 7 bases. The germline gives CDR1 KGHDR, CDR2 SFDVKD. The CDR3 sequence is 18 residues long. J gave up 0 bases and V 4 bases, and 12 bases lay outside the gene matches. DNA of the CDR3: TGTGCCACCAGTGACCCTCAGGACAGGCACGCTAGCACAGATACGCAGTATTTT. It specifies CATSDPQDRHASTDTQYF.

The chain carries TRBV7-2 and TRBJ2-1; D possibly corresponds to TRBD2 (6 bases). Trimming stripped 0 bases from V and 0 bases from J, with 9 bases between. This CDR3 is built from 16 residues. The V gene's germline CDR1 is SGHTA and CDR2 FQGNSA. The CDR3 loop is CASSLAGLGSYNEQFF. In DNA form, the CDR3 reads TGTGCCAGCAGCTTAGCGGGACTGGGCTCCTACAATGAGCAGTTCTTC.

V usage is TRBV27 and J usage is TRBJ2-1; D is possibly TRBD2 (6 bases). Germline V CDR1 and CDR2: MNHEY, SMNVEV (reference sequence). The CDR3 totals 18 residues. V lost 2 bases and J 0 bases, leaving 17 bases between the germline ends. CDR3 sequence: CASSLQVLGGASYNEQFF. For the CDR3, the DNA is TGTGCCAGCAGTTTACAGGTTCTAGGAGGGGCCTCCTACAATGAGCAGTTCTTC.

The chain employs TRBV4-2 and TRBJ2-5, with D possibly being TRBD2 (7 bases). Germline assignment: CDR1 LGHNA and CDR2 YNFKEQ. The V gene lost 4 bases and the J gene lost 1 base, with 19 bases spanning the gap. The CDR3 spans 17 residues. CDR3 DNA sequence: TGTGCCAGCAGCCCCGATTATGCCGGGGGGCGCCAAGAGACCCAGTACTTC. Protein sequence: CASSPDYAGGRQETQYF.

The V call is TRBV4-3, the J call TRBJ1-3, with 9 bases identical to TRBD1. The CDR3 spans 16 residues. Trimming cost V 6 bases and J 3 bases; bases outside gene matches: 9. CDR1 and CDR2 (germline): LGHNA, YSLEER. In DNA form, the CDR3 reads TGCGCCAGCAGTCAGGACAGGGGTTTTATTGGAAACACCATATATTTT. Translated, it gives CASSQDRGFIGNTIYF.

The chain has TRBV14 and TRBJ1-3, with no clear D. CDR1 SGHDN and CDR2 FVKESK come from the germline V gene. V lost 0 bases to trimming and J lost 10 bases, with 7 bases between them. The CDR3 has 12 amino acids. The CDR3 DNA reads as TGTGCCAGCAGCCAAGACACGGGAACCATATATTTT. Amino acids: CASSQDTGTIYF.

The chain joins TRBV19 to TRBJ1-6; 7 bases are a match to TRBD1. The CDR3 is 15 amino acids. J lost 6 bases, V lost 5 bases, and 7 bases had no gene match. Per germline, CDR1 LNHDA and CDR2 SQIVND (reference sequence). The CDR3 DNA is TGTGCCAGTAGTGTGACGGGACAGAGTAATTCACCCCTCCACTTT. It translates to CASSVTGQSNSPLHF.

CDR3 nucleotide sequence: TGCGCCAGCAGTCAGGGCCTCATGAACACTGAAGCTTTCTTT. Translating gives CASSQGLMNTEAFF. This chain uses TRBV10-2 with TRBJ1-1, with a possible D match to TRBD1 (5 bases). Trimming took 5 bases from V and 0 from J, leaving 10 bases between them. Germline V gene lookup returns CDR1 WSHSY and CDR2 SAAADI. The CDR3 is 14 residues long.